Listed below are T cell receptor beta chains from one sample, sequenced in a study of cytomegalovirus exposure and HLA in healthy donors. Data came from immunoSEQ multiplex PCR; TCRdb stores just in-frame clones and leaves some out. This table holds fewer than 200,000 clones, approximately 84% found once. The sample taken for sequencing was PBMCs. Receptors were obtained from a female donor in good health and CMV-seronegative. Each CDR3 is given with its conserved first and last residue. The order of the fields is J gene, D gene, clone size, CDR3 length, V gene, CDR3 DNA, CDR3 protein. A D gene is named only where the DNA matches it firmly. Only some rows state a clone size, as once, few, many or a class for expanded clones.

J: TRBJ1-1; D: .; size: .; length: 14; V: TRBV30; DNA: TGTGCTTCCAGGGCCGGGCCACCGAACACTGAAGCTTTCTTT; CDR3: CASRAGPPNTEAFF
J: TRBJ2-3; D: .; size: .; length: 16; V: TRBV7-8; DNA: TGTGCCAGCAGCTTACGCGACTCGGGTGTCACAGATACGCAGTATTTT; CDR3: CASSLRDSGVTDTQYF
J: TRBJ2-7; D: .; size: .; length: 15; V: TRBV19; DNA: TGTGCCAGTAGTATAGGACCCAGACCATCGGGGGAGCAGTACTTC; CDR3: CASSIGPRPSGEQYF
J: TRBJ2-7; D: TRBD1; size: .; length: 14; V: TRBV6-6; DNA: TGTGCCAGCAGTTCGGGACAGGGACCTCGCGAGCAGTACTTC; CDR3: CASSSGQGPREQYF
J: TRBJ2-1; D: TRBD2; size: .; length: 12; V: TRBV5-1; DNA: TGCGCCAGCAGCTTGGGACTAGCGGAGCAGTTCTTC; CDR3: CASSLGLAEQFF
J: TRBJ2-3; D: .; size: .; length: 16; V: TRBV29-1; DNA: TGCAGCGCCCCACCCCTAGGGGGTATAGGGACAGATACGCAGTATTTT; CDR3: CSAPPLGGIGTDTQYF
J: TRBJ2-3; D: TRBD2; size: .; length: 16; V: TRBV7-9; DNA: TGTGCCAGCAACCCGCTAGCGGGGGATGGGACAGATACGCAGTATTTT; CDR3: CASNPLAGDGTDTQYF
J: TRBJ1-1; D: .; size: .; length: 14; V: TRBV28; DNA: TGTGCCAGCAGTTTTGGGGGACAGAACACTGAAGCTTTCTTT; CDR3: CASSFGGQNTEAFF
J: TRBJ2-1; D: TRBD2; size: .; length: 15; V: TRBV27; DNA: TGTGCCAGTATGAGCGCGGGGGGGCCTTACAATGAGCAGTTCTTC; CDR3: CASMSAGGPYNEQFF
J: TRBJ1-1; D: .; size: .; length: 13; V: TRBV12-5; DNA: TGTGCTAGTGGTTTGGACACCTCGCCTGAAGCTTTCTTT; CDR3: CASGLDTSPEAFF
J: TRBJ1-1; D: TRBD1; size: .; length: 14; V: TRBV5-1; DNA: TGCGCCAGCAGCACCCTGACAGGGCTCACTGAAGCTTTCTTT; CDR3: CASSTLTGLTEAFF
J: TRBJ2-3; D: .; size: .; length: 16; V: TRBV15; DNA: TGTGCCACCAGCAGGCCCGGGTCCATGGTAGCAGATACGCAGTATTTT; CDR3: CATSRPGSMVADTQYF
J: TRBJ2-7; D: TRBD2; size: .; length: 16; V: TRBV6-5; DNA: TGTGCCAGCAGTTACGTCCCGGGGACTAGAATCTACGAGCAGTACTTC; CDR3: CASSYVPGTRIYEQYF
J: TRBJ1-4; D: TRBD1; size: few; length: 16; V: TRBV27; DNA: TGTGCCAGCAAGTGGACAGGGGGCGATATTAATGAAAAACTGTTTTTT; CDR3: CASKWTGGDINEKLFF
J: TRBJ1-1; D: .; size: few; length: 15; V: TRBV5-6; DNA: TGTGCCAGCAGCTTGCGGGGGGCCAGGGACACTGAAGCTTTCTTT; CDR3: CASSLRGARDTEAFF
J: TRBJ1-6; D: TRBD1; size: .; length: 14; V: TRBV9; DNA: TGTGCCAGCAGCAAAACAGGGGCGAATTCACCCCTCCACTTT; CDR3: CASSKTGANSPLHF
J: TRBJ2-1; D: .; size: .; length: 13; V: TRBV7-2; DNA: TGTGCCAGCAGCAGGCTGGCCGGGGGTGAGCAGTTCTTC; CDR3: CASSRLAGGEQFF
J: TRBJ2-1; D: TRBD2; size: few; length: 14; V: TRBV7-3; DNA: TGTGCCAGCAGCGAGCGGGGGTTGTACAATGAGCAGTTCTTC; CDR3: CASSERGLYNEQFF
J: TRBJ1-5; D: .; size: few; length: 12; V: TRBV6-6; DNA: TGTGCCAGCAGTTACCTAGGTCAGCCCCAGCATTTT; CDR3: CASSYLGQPQHF
J: TRBJ1-1; D: .; size: .; length: 14; V: TRBV5-6; DNA: TGTGCCAGCAGCTTCGGACTGGTAAACACTGAAGCTTTCTTT; CDR3: CASSFGLVNTEAFF